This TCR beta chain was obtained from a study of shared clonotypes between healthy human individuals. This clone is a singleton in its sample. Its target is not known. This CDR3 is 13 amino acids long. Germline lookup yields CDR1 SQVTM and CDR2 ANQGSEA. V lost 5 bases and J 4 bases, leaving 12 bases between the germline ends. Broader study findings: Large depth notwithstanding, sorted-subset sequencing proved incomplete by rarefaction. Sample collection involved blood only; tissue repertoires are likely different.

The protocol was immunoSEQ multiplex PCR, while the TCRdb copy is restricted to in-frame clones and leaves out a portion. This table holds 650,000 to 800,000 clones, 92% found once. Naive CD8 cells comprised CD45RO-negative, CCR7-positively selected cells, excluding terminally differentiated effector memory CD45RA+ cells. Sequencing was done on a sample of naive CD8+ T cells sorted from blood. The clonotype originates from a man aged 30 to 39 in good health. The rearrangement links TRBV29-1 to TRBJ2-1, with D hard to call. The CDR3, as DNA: TGCAGCGTTCATTACGGAGCATACAATGAGCAGTTCTTC. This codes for CSVHYGAYNEQFF.